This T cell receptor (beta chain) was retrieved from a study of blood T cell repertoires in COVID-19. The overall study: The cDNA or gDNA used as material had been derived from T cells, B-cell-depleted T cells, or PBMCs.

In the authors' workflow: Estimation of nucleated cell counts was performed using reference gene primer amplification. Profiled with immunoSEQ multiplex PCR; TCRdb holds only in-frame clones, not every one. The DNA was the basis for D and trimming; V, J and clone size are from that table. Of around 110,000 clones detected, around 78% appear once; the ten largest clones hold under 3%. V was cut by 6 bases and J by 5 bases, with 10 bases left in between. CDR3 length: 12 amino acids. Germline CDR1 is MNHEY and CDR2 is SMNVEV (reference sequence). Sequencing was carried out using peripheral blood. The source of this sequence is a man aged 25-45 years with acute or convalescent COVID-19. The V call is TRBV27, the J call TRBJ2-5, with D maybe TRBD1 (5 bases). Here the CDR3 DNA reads TGTGCCAGCAGGCAGGGCGTTGAGACCCAGTACTTC. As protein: CASRQGVETQYF.